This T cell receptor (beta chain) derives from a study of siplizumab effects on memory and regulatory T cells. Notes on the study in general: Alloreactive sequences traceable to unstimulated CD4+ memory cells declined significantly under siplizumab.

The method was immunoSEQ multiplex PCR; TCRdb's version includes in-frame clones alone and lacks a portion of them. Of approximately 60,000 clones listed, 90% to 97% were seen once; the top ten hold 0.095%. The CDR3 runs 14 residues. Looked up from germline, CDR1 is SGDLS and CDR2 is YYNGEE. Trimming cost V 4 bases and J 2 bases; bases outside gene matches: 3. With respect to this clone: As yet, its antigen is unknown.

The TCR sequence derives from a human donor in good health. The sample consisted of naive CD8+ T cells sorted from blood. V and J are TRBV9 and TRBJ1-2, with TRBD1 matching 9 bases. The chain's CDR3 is CASSTGGANYGYTF. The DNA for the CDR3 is TGTGCCAGCAGCACAGGGGGCGCGAACTATGGCTACACCTTC. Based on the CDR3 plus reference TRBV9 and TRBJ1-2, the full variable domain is DSGVTQTPKHLITATGQRVTLRCSPRSGDLSVYWYQQSLDQGLQFLIQYYNGEERAKGNILERFSAQQFPDLHSELNLSSLELGDSALYFCASSTGGANYGYTFGSGTRLTVV.